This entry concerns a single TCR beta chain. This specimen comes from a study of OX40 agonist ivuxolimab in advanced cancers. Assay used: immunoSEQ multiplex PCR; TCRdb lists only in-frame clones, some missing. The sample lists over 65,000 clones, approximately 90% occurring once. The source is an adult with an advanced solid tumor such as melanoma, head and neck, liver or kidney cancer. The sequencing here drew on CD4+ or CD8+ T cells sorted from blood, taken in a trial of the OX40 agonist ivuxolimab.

The DNA of the CDR3 is TGTGCCAGCTCACCACCCGACGGGCCCCAGCATTTT. It specifies CASSPPDGPQHF. The chain joins TRBV18 to TRBJ1-5; D remains unclear. The CDR3 runs 12 residues. CDR1 and CDR2 (germline): KGHSH, LQKENI. Trimming pared 0 bases from V and 9 bases from J, leaving 6 bases between.